The entry below describes one TCR beta chain. The antigen is undetermined. Germline V gene sequence: CDR1 LNHNV, CDR2 YYDKDF (reference sequence). The CDR3 consists of 16 residues. Between the trimmed V and J ends, which lost 0 bases and 0 bases, there was a span of 6 bases. TCRdb's table, derived via immunoSEQ multiplex PCR, lists solely in-frame clones and lacks some. Here the sample spans approximately 47,000 clones, 80% to 90% being singletons. This sample stems from a study of OX40 agonist ivuxolimab in advanced cancers. Whole-study context: Ivuxolimab is an agonistic anti-OX40 (CD134) antibody, and patients were treated with it. Patients enrolled in dose escalation were diagnosed with hepatocellular carcinoma, melanoma, renal cell or head and neck cancer. At about 82% male, the cohort had a mean age of 60 years, ranging from about 23 to 80.

Points from the study as a whole: Among the lowest levels of clonal expansion were found in partial responders at 0.1-3.0 mg/kg.

This chain joins TRBV15 and TRBJ2-6; D is unclear. Sequenced here: CD4+ or CD8+ T cells sorted from blood, sampled in a trial of the OX40 agonist ivuxolimab. This clonotype was sampled from an adult with an advanced solid tumor such as melanoma, head and neck, liver or kidney cancer. The CDR3 sequence: CATSRDQSSGANVLTF. The DNA for the CDR3 is TGTGCCACCAGCAGAGATCAGAGCTCTGGGGCCAACGTCCTGACTTTC.